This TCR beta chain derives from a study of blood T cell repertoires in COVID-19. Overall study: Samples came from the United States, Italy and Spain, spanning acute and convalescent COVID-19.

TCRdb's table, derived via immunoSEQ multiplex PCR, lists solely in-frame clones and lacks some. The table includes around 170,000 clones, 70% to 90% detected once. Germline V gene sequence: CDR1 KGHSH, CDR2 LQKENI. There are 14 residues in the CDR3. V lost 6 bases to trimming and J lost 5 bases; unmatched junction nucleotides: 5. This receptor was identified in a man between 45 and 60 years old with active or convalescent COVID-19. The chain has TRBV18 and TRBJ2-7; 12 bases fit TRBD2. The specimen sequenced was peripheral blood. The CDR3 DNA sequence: TGTGCCAGCTCCCCGCGACTAGCGGGAGACGAGCAGTACTTC. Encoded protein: CASSPRLAGDEQYF. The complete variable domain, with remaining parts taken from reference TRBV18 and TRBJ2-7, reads NAGVMQNPRHLVRRRGQEARLRCSPMKGHSHVYWYRQLPEEGLKFMVYLQKENIIDESGMPKERFSAEFPKEGPSILRIQQVVRGDSAAYFCASSPRLAGDEQYFGPGTRLTVT.